The 30 T cell receptor beta chains listed next were all sequenced from one sample in a study of blood T cells in healthy people across ages. Sample-barcoded 5' priming and a J-beta primer mix drove a second PCR of roughly 7 to 11 cycles. Via MiXCR, TCRdb re-called the 5' RACE reads, giving one row per CDR3 protein. Of about a million distinct CDR3 sequences listed, approximately 38% are singletons. The sequencing sample was made of blood. These TCRs come from a man in his late teens or twenties in good health.

In this sample, this clonotype turned up once. One junction end does not reproduce the germline sequence, and a read error may be involved. The chain carries TRBV3-1 and TRBJ2-1, with a possible D match to TRBD1 (5 bases). Germline loops: CDR1 LGHDT, CDR2 YNNKEL (reference sequence). This CDR3 has 14 amino acids. CDR3 sequence: CASGAVLSCNEQFF. CDR3 DNA sequence: TGTGCCAGCGGGGCGGTGCTCTCCTGCAATGAGCAGTTCTTC.

This clonotype was seen more than once but under ten times. The chain couples TRBV7-2 to TRBJ1-6, with TRBD1 as a possible D gene (5 bases). The CDR3 has 16 amino acids. Trimming removed 1 base at V and 7 bases at J, with 14 bases between. Germline CDR1 is SGHTA and CDR2 is FQGNSA. As DNA, the CDR3 is TGTGCCAGCAGCTTAGTGGCCAGGGCCAAAAATTCACCCCTCCACTTT. Translated: CASSLVARAKNSPLHF.

This clonotype was detected only a few times. The chain combines TRBV10-3 with TRBJ1-2, with a weak D call TRBD1 (6 bases). V lost 6 bases and J lost 6, with 14 bases in between. Germline V gene lookup returns CDR1 ENHRY and CDR2 SYGVKD. The CDR3 has 13 amino acids. The CDR3 DNA reads as TGTGCCATCAGCTCGGGGGCGGAACATGGCTACACCTTC. Residues: CAISSGAEHGYTF.

This clonotype was picked up a small number of times. The chain employs TRBV12-3 or TRBV12-4 and TRBJ2-1, with D unclear. V lost 5 bases, J lost 4 bases, and 9 bases lay in between. The CDR3 runs 13 residues. The CDR3 nucleotides read TGTGCCAGCAGTGCAGAAAGGTACAATGAGCAGTTCTTC. Translation gives CASSAERYNEQFF.

This clonotype has more than one count but fewer than ten. The V gene is TRBV20-1, the J gene TRBJ2-3, with D hard to call. Trimming left V 6 bases short and J 4 bases short, with 20 bases between. The germline CDR1 and CDR2 sequences are DFQATT and SNEGSKA (reference sequence). The CDR3 length is 15 residues. In DNA, the CDR3 is TGCAGTGCCCACCGCCCGGACCCACCTCCAGATACGCAGTATTTT. Translated: CSAHRPDPPPDTQYF.

The V and J genes are TRBV12-3 or TRBV12-4 and TRBJ2-1, with TRBD2 matching 7 bases. This CDR3 comprises 15 residues. Trimming removed 4 bases from V and 3 bases from J; junction bases left unmatched: 6. The CDR3 here is CASSSGGLIYNEQFF. In DNA, the CDR3 is TGTGCCAGCAGTTCCGGGGGACTAATCTACAATGAGCAGTTCTTC.

The chain couples TRBV12-3 or TRBV12-4 to TRBJ2-5; weak D call: TRBD1 (6 bases). The better agreement between TRBJ2-7 and the DNA end casts doubt on the J call. This CDR3 has 15 residues. The CDR3 loop is CASTPETGTYYEQYF. The CDR3 bases are TGTGCCAGCACCCCTGAAACCGGGACATACTACGAGCAGTACTTC.

This chain connects TRBV29-1 to TRBJ2-1; no clear D gene. V was shortened by 3 bases and J by 4 bases, with 7 bases between the two germline ends. The CDR3 is made up of 12 amino acids. Germline CDR1 reads SQVTM; CDR2 reads ANQGSEA. The CDR3 loop is CSVEDGYNEQFF. The DNA for the CDR3 is TGCAGCGTTGAGGACGGGTACAATGAGCAGTTCTTC.

This clonotype came up a few times. This rearrangement joins TRBV30 to TRBJ2-1; tentative D call: TRBD1 (6 bases). V shed 4 bases and J shed 6 bases, with 10 bases lying between them. The CDR3 sequence is 12 residues long. CDR1 is GTSNPN, CDR2 SVGIG, per germline (reference sequence). CDR3 residues: CAWTLQGNEQFF. The CDR3 coding sequence is TGTGCCTGGACCCTACAGGGCAATGAGCAGTTCTTC.

In its sample, this clonotype was seen a few times. V gene TRBV12-3 or TRBV12-4 combines with J gene TRBJ2-1; D is tentatively TRBD1 or TRBD2 (5 bases each). This CDR3 region has 16 residues. Trimming pared 5 bases from V and 1 base from J, leaving 15 bases between. The CDR3 nucleotides are TGTGCCAGCAGTGACCTGGGACCGCCTTCCTACAATGAGCAGTTCTTC. Its translation: CASSDLGPPSYNEQFF.

This clonotype was found a few times. This chain uses TRBV2 with TRBJ2-2; TRBD1 might be the D (6 bases). CDR1 and CDR2 (germline): SNHLY, FYNNEI. The V and J ends lost 1 base and 5 bases respectively, with 14 bases between them. CDR3 length: 16 amino acids. The CDR3 DNA reads as TGTGCCAGCAGTGAAGTAGGGGGTCTGGGAACCGGGGAGCTGTTTTTT. Its protein is CASSEVGGLGTGELFF.

This clonotype was seen more than once but under ten times. V and J are TRBV20-1 and TRBJ1-1, with 9 bases that match TRBD1. J was trimmed by 0 bases and V by 5 bases; bases with no gene match: 7. This CDR3 has 15 residues. Germline V lookup: CDR1 DFQATT, CDR2 SNEGSKA (reference sequence). CDR3 residues: CSAPQGARVNTEAFF. CDR3 coding DNA: TGCAGTGCTCCACAGGGGGCCCGAGTGAACACTGAAGCTTTCTTT.

There are a few counts of this clonotype. The V gene is TRBV18, the J gene TRBJ1-6; 8 positions agree with TRBD1. This CDR3 has 15 residues. Germline trimming cut 2 bases from V and 8 bases from J; bases unmatched to any gene: 5. The germline V gene has CDR1 KGHSH and CDR2 LQKENI. The CDR3 is CASSPLTGVDSPLHF. The CDR3, as DNA: TGTGCCAGCTCACCATTGACAGGGGTGGATTCACCCCTCCACTTT.

Points on this clonotype: One end of the junction fails to match germline, which may point to a read error. The V call is TRBV6-1, the J call TRBJ1-2; no definite D call. The CDR3 length is 14 residues. CDR1 MNHNS and CDR2 SASEGT come from the germline V gene. The CDR3 region is CASTEGRDNYGYTF. The CDR3 DNA sequence: TGTGCCAGCACTGAAGGGCGGGATAACTATGGCTACACCTTC.

The V gene is TRBV15, the J gene TRBJ1-5, with TRBD1 identical over 7 bases. CDR1 is LNHNV and CDR2 is YYDKDF in the germline V gene (reference sequence). There are 15 residues in the CDR3. Trimming at V came to 1 base and at J to 5 bases, leaving 5 bases not matched to a gene. In DNA form, the CDR3 reads TGTGCCACCAGCAGAGTTGACAGGGTTGATCAGCCCCAGCATTTT. Translation: CATSRVDRVDQPQHF.

This clonotype has just a few counts. The chain combines TRBV5-1 with TRBJ2-3, with a weak D call TRBD1 (6 bases). The CDR3 has 14 residues. V lost 6 bases and J 0 bases, leaving 11 bases between the germline ends. Germline V gene lookup returns CDR1 SGHRS and CDR2 YFSETQ. The CDR3 nucleotides read TGCGCCAGCAATTTCAGGGGTAGCACAGATACGCAGTATTTT. Translated, it gives CASNFRGSTDTQYF.

Remarks on this clonotype: A single base separates this from a much larger clone, so it may be a read error. This chain joins TRBV20-1 and TRBJ2-1; D tentatively reads TRBD1 or TRBD2 (5 bases each). The end of the DNA aligns better with TRBJ2-7, so the J call may be wrong. The CDR3 covers 16 residues. The germline gives CDR1 DFQATT, CDR2 SNEGSKA (reference sequence). The CDR3 loop is CSARDLAGSSYNEQYF. The CDR3 region has the DNA TGCAGTGCTAGAGATCTGGCAGGGAGCTCCTACAATGAGCAGTACTTC.

V is TRBV18 and J is TRBJ2-1, with 9 bases aligning to TRBD2. Germline assignment: CDR1 KGHSH and CDR2 LQKENI. Unmatched junction bases numbered 3, after V lost 1 base and J lost 5 bases. CDR3 length equals 15 residues. Written as DNA, the CDR3 is TGTGCCAGCTCACCACGCGGGGGGGACAACAATGAGCAGTTCTTC. It specifies CASSPRGGDNNEQFF.

The chain uses TRBV30 and TRBJ1-2, with 11 bases identical to TRBD1. CDR3 length equals 14 residues. Losses at the gene ends were 4 bases for V and 3 bases for J; bases not matched to a gene: 4. Germline V CDR1 and CDR2: GTSNPN, SVGIG (reference sequence). The CDR3: CAWMRDRGDYGYTF. The CDR3 coding sequence is TGTGCCTGGATGAGGGACAGGGGGGACTATGGCTACACCTTC. The full variable domain, its missing parts supplied by reference TRBV30 and TRBJ1-2, is SQTIHQWPATLVQPVGSPLSLECTVEGTSNPNLYWYRQAAGRGLQLLFYSVGIGQISSEVPQNLSASRPQDRQFILSSKKLLLSDSGFYLCAWMRDRGDYGYTFGSGTRLTVV.

J is TRBJ2-2 and V is TRBV6-6; D gene unclear. Between the trimmed V and J ends, which lost 8 bases and 5 bases, there was a span of 6 bases. CDR3 length: 11 amino acids. Germline CDR1 reads MNHNY; CDR2 reads SVGAGI (reference sequence). The CDR3 sequence is CASVVTGELFF. CDR3 DNA sequence: TGTGCCAGCGTGGTGACCGGGGAGCTGTTTTTT.

The sample holds a few counts of this clonotype. The rearrangement joins TRBV5-1 to TRBJ2-7, with D perhaps TRBD1 (8 bases). CDR3 size: 15 residues. Germline V gene sequence: CDR1 SGHRS, CDR2 YFSETQ. Trimming removed 2 bases from V and 3 bases from J, with 15 bases in between. Here the CDR3 reads CASSFGTGGVYEQYF. The CDR3 nucleotides are TGCGCCAGCAGCTTTGGAACAGGGGGGGTCTACGAGCAGTACTTC.

This chain joins TRBV12-3 or TRBV12-4 and TRBJ1-1; TRBD1 aligns across 7 bases. The CDR3 loop spans 13 amino acids. J gave up 10 bases and V 6 bases, and 11 bases lay outside the gene matches. The CDR3 spells CASRDRAGARAFF. DNA of the CDR3: TGTGCCAGCAGAGACAGGGCAGGAGCACGAGCTTTCTTT.

The CDR3 DNA reads as TGCAGTGCTAGGGGTATCACAAAGACGGAGCAGTTCTTC. The encoded protein is CSARGITKTEQFF. The V and J genes are TRBV20-1 and TRBJ2-1; no clear D. V was cut by 3 bases and J by 10 bases, with 16 bases left in between. Germline V CDR1 and CDR2: DFQATT, SNEGSKA (reference sequence). The length of the CDR3 is 13 residues.

At least ten counts were recorded for this clonotype. The chain is built from TRBV27 and TRBJ1-1; D not certain. Germline CDR1 reads MNHEY; CDR2 reads SMNVEV (reference sequence). V gave up 9 bases and J gave up 0 bases, with 11 bases separating them. The CDR3 runs to 13 residues. CDR3 protein: CARAAELNTEAFF. The CDR3 DNA sequence: TGTGCCAGAGCAGCCGAGCTGAACACTGAAGCTTTCTTT.

In this sample, this clonotype turned up once. This sequence joins TRBV20-1 and TRBJ1-4, with D perhaps TRBD1 (5 bases). Germline V gives CDR1 DFQATT, CDR2 SNEGSKA (reference sequence). V shed 6 bases and J shed 0 bases, with 17 bases lying between them. This CDR3 comprises 16 residues. The CDR3 protein is CSANGAAGATNEKLFF. For the CDR3, the DNA is TGCAGTGCGAACGGGGCCGCAGGCGCAACTAATGAAAAACTGTTTTTT.

J is TRBJ2-1 and V is TRBV7-2; 8 bases are shared with TRBD2. CDR1 and CDR2 (germline): SGHTA, FQGNSA. V gave up 4 bases and J gave up 13 bases; unmatched junction bases: 15. This CDR3 contains 15 residues. CDR3 in DNA: TGTGCCAGCAGCTCATACGGGACTAGAGGAGAGACCCAGTTCTTC. Protein: CASSSYGTRGETQFF.

The chain couples TRBV4-1 to TRBJ2-5; the D gene could be TRBD1 or TRBD2 (6 bases each). The V and J ends lost 3 bases and 3 bases respectively, with 20 bases between them. Germline-derived CDR1 and CDR2 are MGHRA and YSYEKL. CDR3 length: 17 amino acids. In DNA, the CDR3 is TGCGCCAGCAGCCAGAGGAGTCGGGGGCCGATAAAAGAGACCCAGTACTTC. Translating it yields CASSQRSRGPIKETQYF.

V gene TRBV20-1 combines with J gene TRBJ2-1; 9 nucleotides agree with TRBD2. Germline CDR1 reads DFQATT; CDR2 reads SNEGSKA (reference sequence). The CDR3 is 14 amino acids. Trimming at V came to 5 bases and at J to 4 bases, leaving 6 bases not matched to a gene. CDR3 protein: CSAGGRGGYNEQFF. The CDR3 nucleotides read TGCAGTGCTGGAGGGCGGGGGGGGTACAATGAGCAGTTCTTC.

The rearrangement uses TRBV28 and TRBJ2-1; D uncertain. The V end was cut by 1 base, the J end by 0 bases, with 7 bases between. The length of the CDR3 is 15 residues. CDR1 is MDHEN, CDR2 SYDVKM, per germline. CDR3 DNA: TGTGCCAGCAGTTTATTCGGGTACTCCTACAATGAGCAGTTCTTC. It is translated as CASSLFGYSYNEQFF. Looking up the rest from reference TRBV28 and TRBJ2-1 gives the full variable domain: DVKVTQSSRYLVKRTGEKVFLECVQDMDHENMFWYRQDPGLGLRLIYFSYDVKMKEKGDIPEGYSVSREKKERFSLILESASTNQTSMYLCASSLFGYSYNEQFFGPGTRLTVL.

This clonotype was seen a handful of times. The chain employs TRBV10-3 and TRBJ2-3; TRBD1 agrees at 7 bases. The CDR3 contains 10 residues. With 11 bases clipped from V and 10 bases from J, the junction kept 6 bases outside the gene matches. Germline values: CDR1 ENHRY, CDR2 SYGVKD. The CDR3 DNA follows: TGTGCCCCGAGACAGGGCGCGCAGTATTTT. This translates into CAPRQGAQYF.